Below are 28 T cell receptor beta chains sequenced from a single sample in a study of regulatory T cells in long-lasting Graves disease. Time point meaning: newly diagnosed GD, antithyroid drugs for less than 3 months. RNA isolated from PBMCs was used to make the TCR library. Arm-PCR of CDR3 regions and iRepertoire HTBI primers were the basis on which TCR beta libraries were built. In TCRdb, the multiplex PCR reads were re-called with MiXCR into one record per CDR3 protein. The sample lists a few hundred thousand distinct CDR3 sequences, roughly 17% occurring once. In addition, the sample was reused for a study of T cells in Graves' hyperthyroidism and ophthalmopathy.

The input for sequencing was peripheral blood mononuclear cells (PBMCs), taken at new diagnosis, from a patient treated with antithyroid drugs. The source of these receptors is a woman aged 18 to 35 with Graves disease.

This chain joins TRBV27 and TRBJ2-1; 7 bases agree with TRBD2. V trimming: 10 bases; J trimming: 2 bases; junction bases outside the gene matches: 8. Per germline, CDR1 MNHEY and CDR2 SMNVEV (reference sequence). This CDR3 is built from 14 residues. CDR3 residues: CATNRAGAYNEQFF. CDR3 bases: TGTGCCACAAACCGGGCGGGAGCCTACAATGAGCAGTTCTTC.

This clonotype was detected ten times or more. V and J are TRBV6-1 and TRBJ2-5; 8 nucleotides align to TRBD2. J lost 2 bases, V lost 7 bases, and 6 bases had no gene match. CDR1 and CDR2 from the germline V gene are MNHNS and SASEGT. The length of the CDR3 is 14 residues. The CDR3 region is CASKTSGDQETQYF. CDR3 coding DNA: TGTGCCAGCAAAACTAGCGGAGATCAAGAGACCCAGTACTTC.

This clonotype appeared many times. The rearrangement links TRBV7-8 to TRBJ1-5; D not resolved. The CDR3 spans 15 residues. Trimming took 0 bases from V and 9 from J, leaving 15 bases between them. In germline, CDR1 is SGHVS, CDR2 FQNEAQ. DNA for the CDR3: TGTGCCAGCAGCTTAGCCGGGAAGGATTTGGGGCCCCAGCATTTT. Translating it yields CASSLAGKDLGPQHF.

The chain has TRBV9 and TRBJ2-1; weak D call: TRBD1 (5 bases). CDR1 and CDR2 (germline): SGDLS, YYNGEE. The length of the CDR3 is 14 residues. The germline V and J ends were trimmed by 0 bases and 4 bases, with 8 bases remaining between them. CDR3 DNA: TGTGCCAGCAGCGTAGAAGGGGCTTACAATGAGCAGTTCTTC. It is translated as CASSVEGAYNEQFF. Full variable domain (missing parts from reference TRBV9 and TRBJ2-1): DSGVTQTPKHLITATGQRVTLRCSPRSGDLSVYWYQQSLDQGLQFLIQYYNGEERAKGNILERFSAQQFPDLHSELNLSSLELGDSALYFCASSVEGAYNEQFFGPGTRLTVL.

In its sample, this clonotype was seen many times. The CDR3 DNA is TGTGCCACCAGTGATTTTAGGCTAGCGGGCGACAATGAGCAGTTCTTC. It yields the protein CATSDFRLAGDNEQFF. The chain employs TRBV24-1 and TRBJ2-1; 8 positions agree with TRBD2. Looked up from germline, CDR1 is KGHDR and CDR2 is SFDVKD. Trimming took 1 base from V and 5 from J; bases not matched to a gene: 6. The CDR3 runs 16 residues.

This clonotype was detected a few times. The rearrangement links TRBV7-2 to TRBJ2-7; no reliable D call. The CDR3 has 14 residues. Germline V gene data show CDR1 as SGHTA and CDR2 as FQGNSA. V dropped 4 bases and J dropped 1 base, with 11 bases sitting between them. CDR3 coding DNA: TGTGCCAGCAGCTCGACTCTCCCATCCTACGAGCAGTACTTC. Amino acids: CASSSTLPSYEQYF.

This chain connects TRBV25-1 to TRBJ2-7; 7 bases align to TRBD2. After removal of 3 bases from V and 0 bases from J, the junction contained 8 bases not matched to a gene. The CDR3 length is 16 residues. Germline loops: CDR1 MGHDK, CDR2 SYGVNS. The CDR3 region has the DNA TGTGCCAGCAGTGAGGGAGGGGCCGATTACTCCTACGAGCAGTACTTC. It translates to CASSEGGADYSYEQYF.

This clonotype occurred a few times. This rearrangement joins TRBV5-1 to TRBJ2-5; no reliable D call. CDR3 size: 13 residues. V shed 0 bases and J shed 2 bases, with 5 bases lying between them. Germline CDR1 reads SGHRS; CDR2 reads YFSETQ. The CDR3 reads CASSLDDQETQYF. For the CDR3, the DNA is TGCGCCAGCAGCTTGGATGATCAAGAGACCCAGTACTTC.

Many counts were recorded for this clonotype. This chain connects TRBV7-2 to TRBJ2-1, with D uncertain. Germline CDR1 and CDR2: SGHTA and FQGNSA. The V end was cut by 5 bases, the J end by 7 bases, with 12 bases between. This CDR3 spans 13 amino acids. CDR3 sequence: CASSRNPMNEQFF. CDR3 bases: TGTGCCAGCAGCCGAAATCCTATGAATGAGCAGTTCTTC.

This clonotype was seen a handful of times. The chain has TRBV5-1 and TRBJ2-2; maybe TRBD1 (6 bases). The CDR3 consists of 15 residues. Per germline, CDR1 SGHRS and CDR2 YFSETQ. Trimming pared 0 bases from V and 5 bases from J, leaving 11 bases between. CDR3 bases: TGCGCCAGCAGCTTGGGCAGGGGAATAACCGGGGAGCTGTTTTTT. It encodes CASSLGRGITGELFF.

At least ten counts were recorded for this clonotype. The CDR3 DNA is TGCAGCGTTGGGAGACGGCCCAAATACGAGCAGTACTTC. This codes for CSVGRRPKYEQYF. The chain couples TRBV29-1 to TRBJ2-7, with D hard to call. This CDR3 contains 13 residues. The germline gives CDR1 SQVTM, CDR2 ANQGSEA. V was clipped by 4 bases and J by 4 bases, with 14 bases between them.

A few counts support this clonotype. The J gene is TRBJ2-1, the V gene TRBV15; either TRBD1 or TRBD2 may fit D (5 bases each). In germline, CDR1 is LNHNV, CDR2 YYDKDF (reference sequence). There are 15 residues in the CDR3. With 0 bases removed from V and 7 bases from J, the gap between germline ends came to 13 bases. CDR3 region: CATSREQLWGNEQFF. The CDR3 region has the DNA TGTGCCACCAGCAGAGAGCAACTCTGGGGGAATGAGCAGTTCTTC.

The table lists this clonotype with a few counts. The chain is built from TRBV4-1 and TRBJ1-2, with 11 bases that match TRBD1. The CDR3 runs 18 residues. The V gene end was trimmed by 2 bases and the J gene end by 0 bases; junction bases not matched to a gene: 8. CDR1 MGHRA and CDR2 YSYEKL come from the germline V gene. The DNA of the CDR3 is TGCGCCAGCAGCCAATCGGACAGGGGGCTTGGTTCTAACTATGGCTACACCTTC. Encoded protein: CASSQSDRGLGSNYGYTF.

This clonotype was seen repeatedly, ten times or more. CDR3 amino acids: CASSLVRDRFYNEQFF. The CDR3 nucleotides are TGCGCCAGCAGCTTGGTTCGGGACAGGTTTTACAATGAGCAGTTCTTC. This chain joins TRBV5-1 and TRBJ2-1; the match to TRBD1 covers 8 bases. The length of the CDR3 is 16 residues. The V and J ends lost 0 bases and 4 bases, in that order; junction bases with no gene match: 6. Germline assignment: CDR1 SGHRS and CDR2 YFSETQ.

Comments on this clonotype: A much larger clone sits a single nucleotide away, making a read error possible. V gene TRBV28 combines with J gene TRBJ1-5; D is uncertain. CDR1 MDHEN and CDR2 SYDVKM come from the germline V gene. The CDR3 covers 16 residues. CDR3 in DNA: TGTGCCAGCAGCCGAAAGGGAATATATAGCGATCAGCCCCAGCATTTT. As protein: CASSRKGIYSDQPQHF.

The chain employs TRBV4-1 and TRBJ2-3; tentative D call: TRBD1 (6 bases). The CDR3 length is 17 residues. Deletions cut 5 bases from V and 0 bases from J, with 18 bases between. From germline, CDR1 is MGHRA and CDR2 YSYEKL. The CDR3 region is CASSDLPGTRSTDTQYF. Here the CDR3 DNA reads TGCGCCAGCAGCGATCTCCCCGGGACAAGGAGCACAGATACGCAGTATTTT.

On this clonotype itself: One junction end does not reproduce the germline sequence, and a read error may be involved. The rearrangement links TRBV20-1 to TRBJ2-7; tentatively, D is TRBD2 (5 bases). This CDR3 is 13 amino acids long. The germline gives CDR1 DFQATT, CDR2 SNEGSKA (reference sequence). CDR3 protein: CSARTTRDYEHYF. CDR3 nucleotides: TGCAGTGCTAGAACTACTAGAGACTACGAGCATTACTTC.

The J gene is TRBJ2-1, the V gene TRBV5-6, with 11 nucleotides matching TRBD2. The CDR3 contains 20 residues. Germline trimming cut 4 bases from V and 0 bases from J; bases unmatched to any gene: 15. CDR1 and CDR2 from the germline V gene are SGHDT and YYEEEE. The CDR3 is CASSPRVGLAGLTSYNEQFF. CDR3 DNA: TGTGCCAGCAGCCCCCGGGTCGGACTAGCGGGCCTTACCTCCTACAATGAGCAGTTCTTC. The full variable domain, in which reference TRBV5-6 and TRBJ2-1 provide the parts outside the CDR3, is DAGVTQSPTHLIKTRGQQVTLRCSPKSGHDTVSWYQQALGQGPQFIFQYYEEEERQRGNFPDRFSGHQFPNYSSELNVNALLLGDSALYLCASSPRVGLAGLTSYNEQFFGPGTRLTVL.

This clonotype was counted ten times or more. V usage is TRBV7-2 and J usage is TRBJ2-5, with D maybe TRBD2 (6 bases). Trimming removed 2 bases from V and 5 bases from J, with 12 bases in between. CDR1 is SGHTA, CDR2 FQGNSA, per germline. The CDR3 sequence is 14 residues long. The CDR3 nucleotides are TGTGCCAGCAGCTTAACGGGAGAGGAGGAGACCCAGTACTTC. This encodes CASSLTGEEETQYF.

V and J are TRBV20-1 and TRBJ2-2, with TRBD2 identical over 10 bases. Trimming cost V 3 bases and J 6 bases; bases outside gene matches: 16. The germline CDR1 and CDR2 sequences are DFQATT and SNEGSKA (reference sequence). The CDR3 totals 18 residues. CDR3 nucleotides: TGCAGTGCTAGGGACACTCTATCTAGCGGGAGTTGGGCCGGGGAGCTGTTTTTT. Its translation is CSARDTLSSGSWAGELFF.

V is TRBV11-3 and J is TRBJ2-6; a possible D gene is TRBD1 (6 bases). The CDR3 consists of 13 residues. The V gene's germline CDR1 is SGHNT and CDR2 YENEEA. The V end was cut by 1 base, the J end by 12 bases, with 10 bases between. CDR3 protein: CASSLGTARVLTF. CDR3 DNA sequence: TGTGCCAGCAGCTTAGGGACAGCGCGCGTCCTGACTTTC.

In its sample, this clonotype was seen a few times. Here the CDR3 omits its conserved ending phenylalanine or tryptophan, so a read error is the likely source. Because the CDR3's place on the DNA is in doubt, the DNA is left out and the CDR3 is given as listed by TCRdb. The chain joins TRBV5-1 to TRBJ2-7. The CDR3 has 14 residues if both end residues are counted. CDR1 and CDR2 (germline): SGHRS, YFSETQ. CDR3 residues: CASSLQPEDYEEYL.

The V gene is TRBV12-3 or TRBV12-4, the J gene TRBJ1-3; tentatively, D is TRBD1 (6 bases). This CDR3 spans 15 amino acids. The germline V and J ends were trimmed by 2 bases and 0 bases, with 8 bases remaining between them. DNA for the CDR3: TGTGCCAGCAGTTTATTGGACAGCTCTGGAAACACCATATATTTT. Translation gives CASSLLDSSGNTIYF.

V usage is TRBV27 and J usage is TRBJ2-2, with D tentatively TRBD2 (6 bases). CDR3 length equals 15 residues. Deletions cut 9 bases from V and 3 bases from J, with 17 bases between. CDR1 is MNHEY and CDR2 is SMNVEV in the germline V gene (reference sequence). The CDR3 spells CASGRGNSYTGELFF. DNA of the CDR3: TGTGCCAGTGGGCGGGGAAATAGTTACACCGGGGAGCTGTTTTTT.

The chain employs TRBV7-2 and TRBJ1-5; D is perhaps TRBD1 (6 bases). CDR3 length equals 16 residues. Germline V CDR1 and CDR2: SGHTA, FQGNSA. V lost 1 base, J lost 10 bases, and 20 bases lay in between. CDR3 sequence: CASSLESGTPIYPQHF. The DNA for the CDR3 is TGTGCCAGCAGCTTAGAATCCGGGACACCCATTTACCCCCAGCATTTT.

The V and J genes are TRBV28 and TRBJ2-2; D remains ambiguous. The germline V and J ends were trimmed by 7 bases and 2 bases, with 17 bases remaining between them. This CDR3 region has 16 residues. Per the germline V gene, CDR1 is MDHEN and CDR2 is SYDVKM. In DNA form, the CDR3 reads TGTGCCAGCATGAGTTACGGGTTCCCCAACACCGGGGAGCTGTTTTTT. It specifies CASMSYGFPNTGELFF.

To note about this clonotype: A read error may produce the germline difference seen at one junction end. The V call is TRBV7-6, the J call TRBJ2-2; possibly TRBD2 for D (7 bases). Germline assignment: CDR1 SGHVS and CDR2 FNYEAQ. The CDR3 runs 13 residues. The chain's CDR3 is CASSLGVAGALFF. CDR3 DNA sequence: TGTGCCAGCAGCTTAGGGGTGGCGGGGGCGCTGTTTTTT.

This sequence joins TRBV27 and TRBJ2-7, with D possibly being TRBD1 (6 bases). V was trimmed by 3 bases and J by 4 bases, leaving 13 bases between them. The CDR3 has 14 residues. Germline lookup yields CDR1 MNHEY and CDR2 SMNVEV (reference sequence). CDR3 sequence (DNA): TGTGCCAGCAGTTTCAGCGACAGGCTTTACGAGCAGTACTTC. Translation: CASSFSDRLYEQYF.